The clone carrying this T cell receptor beta chain was seen only a few times. CDR1 SGHNT and CDR2 YYREEE come from the germline V gene (reference sequence). This CDR3 spans 14 amino acids. V lost 2 bases and J lost 8, with 11 bases in between. These data come from a study of blood T cell repertoires in COVID-19. As for the study in general: Researchers got acute and convalescent COVID-19 samples from the United States, Italy and Spain. The cDNA or gDNA used as material had been derived from T cells, B-cell-depleted T cells, or PBMCs.

Source study methods: Counts of nucleated cells, estimated from reference gene primer amplification, were obtained. TCRdb's copy holds only in-frame clones and misses some; the assay was immunoSEQ multiplex PCR. The V and J calls and clone size are taken from that table; D and trimming were inferred from the DNA. The data hold some 75,000 clones, with under 80% observed a single time. The chain joins TRBV5-4 to TRBJ1-6, with D possibly TRBD1 on 6 matching bases. Sequences were obtained from peripheral blood. The sequence was collected from a woman aged 80 or over with active or convalescent COVID-19. In DNA, the CDR3 is TGTGCCAGCAGCTTACCCAGGGGACATTCACCCCTCCACTTT. Its protein product is CASSLPRGHSPLHF.